The clone carrying this T cell receptor (beta chain) occurred a few times. The antigen remains unidentified. Each of the CD4+ naive, central memory, regulatory and stem cell-like memory populations was sorted via CD45RO/CCR7/CD25/CD127/CD95/CD27. The germline CDR1 and CDR2 sequences are MDHEN and SYDVKM. This CDR3 comprises 14 residues. V lost 7 bases, J lost 2 bases, and 4 bases stayed unmatched. Sequencing targeted expressed TCRB transcripts, as all isolated RNA had been reverse transcribed. Some clones are missing from TCRdb's copy, which holds only in-frame ones; the method was immunoSEQ multiplex PCR. Found here are hundreds of thousands of clones, 15% to 19% of them singletons; the top ten hold around 0.1%. This sample was included in a study of beta chain features in type 1 diabetes. Study-wide context: Patients did not differ from healthy donors in age, gender or cell yield.

Study-wide points: Compared to healthy donors, patients appeared to have naive, central memory and Treg TCRB repertoires that were more alike.

The receptor was isolated from a man aged 18 to 30 in good health. The chain recombines TRBV28 with TRBJ1-5; 8 bases map to TRBD1. Sequenced input: naive CD4+ T cells from blood. The CDR3 loop reads CASKQGVGNQPQHF. The CDR3 DNA reads as TGTGCCAGCAAACAGGGGGTGGGCAATCAGCCCCAGCATTTT.